The present TCR beta chain was sequenced within a study of cytomegalovirus exposure and HLA in healthy donors. 60 Vbeta and 13 Jbeta primers were used in PCR. Assay used: immunoSEQ multiplex PCR; TCRdb lists only in-frame clones, some missing. The sample lists more than 95,000 clones, around three quarters occurring once. The CDR3 sequence is 15 residues long. CDR1 is SGHDT and CDR2 is YYEEEE in the germline V gene. The V end was cut by 1 base, the J end by 0 bases, with 10 bases between. Input material: PBMCs. The sequence derives from a woman aged 40 to 49 in good health and CMV-seronegative. The chain joins TRBV5-6 to TRBJ2-5; a possible D gene is TRBD1 (6 bases). CDR3 residues: CASSLRQGYQETQYF. CDR3 bases: TGTGCCAGCAGCTTGCGTCAGGGGTACCAAGAGACCCAGTACTTC.